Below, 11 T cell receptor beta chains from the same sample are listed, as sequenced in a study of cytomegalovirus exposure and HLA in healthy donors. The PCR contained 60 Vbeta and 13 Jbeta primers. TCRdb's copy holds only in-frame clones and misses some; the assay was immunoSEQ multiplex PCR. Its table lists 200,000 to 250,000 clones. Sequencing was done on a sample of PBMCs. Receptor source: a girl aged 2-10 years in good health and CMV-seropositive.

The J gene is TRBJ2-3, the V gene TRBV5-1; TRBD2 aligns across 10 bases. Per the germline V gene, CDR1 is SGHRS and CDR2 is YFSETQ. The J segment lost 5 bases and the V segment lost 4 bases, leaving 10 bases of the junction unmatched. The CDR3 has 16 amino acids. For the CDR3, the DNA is TGCGCCAGCAGCCCAGCGGGAGGGCCTGTAAAAGATACGCAGTATTTT. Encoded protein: CASSPAGGPVKDTQYF.

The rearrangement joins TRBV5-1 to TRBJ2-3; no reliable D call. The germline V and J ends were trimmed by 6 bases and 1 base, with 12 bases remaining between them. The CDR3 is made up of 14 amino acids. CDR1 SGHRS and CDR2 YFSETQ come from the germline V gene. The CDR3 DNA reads TGCGCCAGCATCGACCTGACTGGCACAGATACGCAGTATTTT. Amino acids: CASIDLTGTDTQYF. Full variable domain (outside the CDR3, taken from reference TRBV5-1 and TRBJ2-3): KAGVTQTPRYLIKTRGQQVTLSCSPISGHRSVSWYQQTPGQGLQFLFEYFSETQRNKGNFPGRFSGRQFSNSRSEMNVSTLELGDSALYLCASIDLTGTDTQYFGPGTRLTVL.

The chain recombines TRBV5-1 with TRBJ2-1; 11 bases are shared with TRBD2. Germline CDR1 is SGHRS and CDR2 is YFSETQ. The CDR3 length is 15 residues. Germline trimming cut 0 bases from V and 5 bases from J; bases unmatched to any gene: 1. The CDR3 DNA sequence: TGCGCCAGCAGCTTGGAACTAGCGGGAGACAATGAGCAGTTCTTC. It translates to CASSLELAGDNEQFF.

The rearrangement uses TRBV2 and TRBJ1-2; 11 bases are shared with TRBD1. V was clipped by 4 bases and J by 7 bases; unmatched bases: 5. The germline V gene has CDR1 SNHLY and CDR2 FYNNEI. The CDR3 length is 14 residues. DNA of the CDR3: TGTGCCAGCAGTGTAGGACAGGGGGCAGGTGGCTACACCTTC. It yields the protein CASSVGQGAGGYTF.

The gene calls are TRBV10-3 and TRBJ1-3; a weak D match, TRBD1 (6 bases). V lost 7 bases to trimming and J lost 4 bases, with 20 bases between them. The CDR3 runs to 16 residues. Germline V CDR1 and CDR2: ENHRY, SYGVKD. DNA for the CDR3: TGTGCCATCAATAGAAACTCAGGGACAACCGGAAACACCATATATTTT. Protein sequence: CAINRNSGTTGNTIYF.

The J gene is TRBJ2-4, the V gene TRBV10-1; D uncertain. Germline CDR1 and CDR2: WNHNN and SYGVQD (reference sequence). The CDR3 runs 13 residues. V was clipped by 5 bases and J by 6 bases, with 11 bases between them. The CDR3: CASSQKPGNIQYF. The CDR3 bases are TGCGCCAGCAGTCAGAAGCCGGGAAACATTCAGTACTTC.

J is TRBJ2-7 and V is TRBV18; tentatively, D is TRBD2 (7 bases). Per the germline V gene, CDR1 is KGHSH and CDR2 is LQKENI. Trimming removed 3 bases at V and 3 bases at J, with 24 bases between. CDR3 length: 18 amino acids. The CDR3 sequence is CASSPPPRGRGVIYEQYF. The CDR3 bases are TGTGCCAGCTCACCCCCGCCAAGGGGGAGGGGGGTCATCTACGAGCAGTACTTC.

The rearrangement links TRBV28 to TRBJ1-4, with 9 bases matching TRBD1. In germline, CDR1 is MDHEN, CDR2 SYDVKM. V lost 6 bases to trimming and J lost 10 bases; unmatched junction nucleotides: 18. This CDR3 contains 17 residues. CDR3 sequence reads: CASSPKQGAVMKGKLFF. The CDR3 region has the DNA TGTGCCAGCAGCCCCAAACAGGGGGCCGTAATGAAGGGAAAACTGTTTTTT.

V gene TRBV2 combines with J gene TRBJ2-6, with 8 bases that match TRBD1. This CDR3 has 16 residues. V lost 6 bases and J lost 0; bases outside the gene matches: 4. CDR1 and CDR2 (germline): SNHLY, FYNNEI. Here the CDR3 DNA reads TGTGCCAGCAGCGGGACAGGAGCCTCTGGGGCCAACGTCCTGACTTTC. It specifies CASSGTGASGANVLTF.

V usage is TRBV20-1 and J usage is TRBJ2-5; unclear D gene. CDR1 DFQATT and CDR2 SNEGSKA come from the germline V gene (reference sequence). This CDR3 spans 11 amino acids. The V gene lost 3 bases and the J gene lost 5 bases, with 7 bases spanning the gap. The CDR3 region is CSARFGETQYF. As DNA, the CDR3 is TGCAGTGCTAGGTTCGGGGAGACCCAGTACTTC.

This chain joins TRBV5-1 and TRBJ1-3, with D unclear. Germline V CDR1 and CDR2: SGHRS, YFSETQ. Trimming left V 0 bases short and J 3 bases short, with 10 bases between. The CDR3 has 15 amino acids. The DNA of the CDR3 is TGCGCCAGCAGCTTGGCCGGGGTGATTGGAAACACCATATATTTT. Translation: CASSLAGVIGNTIYF.